The 2 T cell receptor beta chains in this list originate from one sample, sequenced in a study of cytomegalovirus exposure and HLA in healthy donors. PCR was performed using 60 Vbeta and 13 Jbeta primers. Profiled with immunoSEQ multiplex PCR; TCRdb holds only in-frame clones, not every one. The sample lists fewer than 200,000 clones, about four fifths occurring once. The sequenced material came from PBMCs. These receptors were taken from a woman aged 45 to 65 in good health and CMV-seronegative.

The chain combines TRBV28 with TRBJ1-5; 9 bases are a match to TRBD1. Trimming at V came to 8 bases and at J to 4 bases, leaving 3 bases not matched to a gene. The CDR3 consists of 13 residues. Germline assignment: CDR1 MDHEN and CDR2 SYDVKM. CDR3 protein: CASEGTGNQPQHF. The CDR3 DNA reads TGTGCCAGCGAAGGGACAGGGAATCAGCCCCAGCATTTT.

The chain employs TRBV6-9 and TRBJ2-1, with 7 bases aligning to TRBD1. CDR1 and CDR2 from the germline V gene are MNHGY and SVAAGI. V lost 2 bases, J lost 0 bases, and 1 base stayed unmatched. CDR3 length: 15 amino acids. The CDR3 DNA is TGTGCCAGCAGTTATCGGGACAGCTCCTACAATGAGCAGTTCTTC. This gives the protein CASSYRDSSYNEQFF.